The TCR beta chain described here comes from a study of Graves' ophthalmopathy and Graves' hyperthyroidism. Study-level points and caveats: Sensitivity of 87.88% and specificity of approximately 81% were achieved when a 13-signature model separated ophthalmopathy from stable hyperthyroidism.

Germline CDR1 is MNHNS and CDR2 is SASEGT. This CDR3 comprises 16 residues. V was clipped by 7 bases and J by 4 bases; unmatched bases: 10. As regards this clonotype: Its antigen is unidentified.

RNA transcripts yielded amplified TCR beta CDR3 regions. Investigators did first-round RT-PCR with HTBI primers, then second-round multiplex PCR. One entry per CDR3 protein, called by TCRdb with MiXCR from the multiplex PCR reads. The sample comprises about 620,000 distinct CDR3 sequences, 22% of which are singletons, and around 6.9% rests with the top ten. The specimen was peripheral blood. This TCR was sampled from a woman in her late teens or twenties with stable Graves' hyperthyroidism. Some clones in this sample may be carry-over from other donors' samples. This chain uses TRBV6-1 with TRBJ1-1, with 12 nucleotides matching TRBD1. This CDR3 is CASTRDRGQQFTEAFF. The CDR3, as DNA: TGTGCCAGCACACGGGACAGGGGGCAACAGTTCACTGAAGCTTTCTTT.